A selection of T cell receptor beta chains follows, all from one sample in a study of beta chain features in type 1 diabetes. Sequencing used immunoSEQ multiplex PCR; TCRdb keeps in-frame clones, though not all of them. The data show about 190,000 clones, with 6.5% to 9.5% seen just once and about 0.9% held by the top ten. The sequenced sample consisted of central memory CD4+ T cells from blood. These receptors all stem from a middle-aged woman with type 1 diabetes. Both conserved end residues are part of each CDR3. A D gene is named only where the DNA matches it firmly. The size of a clone is reported for some rows only, either as once, few or many, or as a class for expanded clones.

V	D	J	size	CDR3	DNA
TRBV10-3	TRBD2	TRBJ2-3	-	CAISEGLAGGPLQYF	TGTGCCATCAGTGAGGGTCTAGCGGGAGGGCCTCTGCAGTATTTT
TRBV9	TRBD2	TRBJ2-5	few	CASSVTSVETQYF	TGTGCCAGCAGCGTGACTAGCGTGGAGACCCAGTACTTC
TRBV28	TRBD1	TRBJ1-5	-	CASMTGKQPQHF	TGTGCCAGCATGACAGGGAAACAGCCCCAGCATTTT
TRBV15	-	TRBJ2-5	-	CATSRPMGQLGETQYF	TGTGCCACCAGCAGACCTATGGGGCAACTCGGGGAGACCCAGTACTTC
TRBV9	-	TRBJ1-5	few	CASSVSGSSNQPQHF	TGTGCCAGCAGCGTCTCCGGGAGCTCCAATCAGCCCCAGCATTTT
TRBV28	TRBD1	TRBJ1-5	-	CASSASGGSNQPQHF	TGTGCCAGCAGTGCCTCAGGGGGGAGCAATCAGCCCCAGCATTTT
TRBV5-4	-	TRBJ2-1	few	CASSLRDEQFF	TGTGCCAGCAGCTTACGGGATGAGCAGTTCTTC
TRBV4-1	-	TRBJ1-5	-	CASAKGGTGNQPQHF	TGCGCCAGCGCCAAAGGGGGTACGGGCAATCAGCCCCAGCATTTT
TRBV6-6	-	TRBJ1-4	-	CASSYSAQEAKLFF	TGTGCCAGCAGTTACTCGGCGCAGGAAGCAAAACTGTTTTTT
TRBV7-3	-	TRBJ1-1	few	CASSLMGRNTEAFF	TGTGCCAGCAGCTTAATGGGGCGGAACACTGAAGCTTTCTTT
TRBV28	TRBD2	TRBJ2-1	-	CASGLAGGPPGHEQFF	TGTGCCAGTGGACTAGCGGGGGGACCCCCGGGCCATGAGCAGTTCTTC
TRBV11-2	-	TRBJ1-6	few	CASSSPSGQGDNSPLHF	TGTGCCAGCAGCTCCCCTTCGGGACAAGGCGATAATTCACCCCTCCACTTT
TRBV9	TRBD2	TRBJ2-5	-	CASSVEGRGGRETQYF	TGTGCCAGCAGCGTAGAGGGACGGGGGGGCAGGGAGACCCAGTACTTC
TRBV7-2	-	TRBJ1-1	few	CASSLTIGLLDAEAFF	TGTGCCAGCAGCTTAACTATCGGACTCTTAGACGCTGAAGCTTTCTTT
TRBV9	TRBD1	TRBJ2-7	-	CASSVGTATYEQYF	TGTGCCAGCAGCGTCGGGACAGCAACCTACGAGCAGTACTTC